Here is one T cell receptor beta chain with its context. What it binds is unknown. Germline loops: CDR1 DFQATT, CDR2 SNEGSKA (reference sequence). The CDR3 has 11 residues. V gave up 7 bases and J gave up 7 bases, with 12 bases separating them. Measured with immunoSEQ multiplex PCR; TCRdb has only the in-frame clones, and not every one. The table includes about 15,000 clones, 70% to 90% detected once. This sample is drawn from a study of monozygotic twins with cystic fibrosis. Study-level findings and limits: In 13 of 16 pairs, V gene usage was closest to the co-twin's. In this small cohort, shared CDR3 numbers showed no association with age, concordance or disease severity. Unrelated CF individuals shared fewer identical clonotypes than monozygotic CF twins.

Sequencing was carried out using blood. The source of this sequence is a boy under 18 with cystic fibrosis. The chain is built from TRBV20-1 and TRBJ2-3; tentatively, D is TRBD2 (5 bases). In DNA form, the CDR3 reads TGCAGTGGTGTAGACTACAATACGCAGTATTTT. It encodes CSGVDYNTQYF.